This T cell receptor (beta chain) was profiled in a study of response to subunit inactivated influenza vaccine. Points from the study as a whole: Authors proposed each seasonal influenza vaccination draws in few new T cells.

TCRdb independently ran MiXCR on the RT-PCR reads; one entry per CDR3 protein. Of 500,000 to 550,000 distinct CDR3 sequences listed, under 9% were seen once; the top ten hold roughly 13%. CDR3 size: 14 residues. The V segment lost 6 bases and the J segment 6 bases; nucleotides outside the gene matches: 0. Germline assignment: CDR1 MNHNS and CDR2 SASEGT. Concerning this clonotype itself: Its cognate antigen is unknown.

This clonotype was obtained from a man aged 50 to 75 who received an inactivated influenza vaccine. The sample consisted of PBMCs from blood, taken less than 30 months after vaccination. The chain has TRBV6-1 and TRBJ1-6; 12 bases line up with TRBD1. Here the CDR3 reads CASRGQGANSPLHF. CDR3 nucleotides: TGTGCCAGCAGGGGACAGGGGGCTAATTCACCCCTCCACTTT.